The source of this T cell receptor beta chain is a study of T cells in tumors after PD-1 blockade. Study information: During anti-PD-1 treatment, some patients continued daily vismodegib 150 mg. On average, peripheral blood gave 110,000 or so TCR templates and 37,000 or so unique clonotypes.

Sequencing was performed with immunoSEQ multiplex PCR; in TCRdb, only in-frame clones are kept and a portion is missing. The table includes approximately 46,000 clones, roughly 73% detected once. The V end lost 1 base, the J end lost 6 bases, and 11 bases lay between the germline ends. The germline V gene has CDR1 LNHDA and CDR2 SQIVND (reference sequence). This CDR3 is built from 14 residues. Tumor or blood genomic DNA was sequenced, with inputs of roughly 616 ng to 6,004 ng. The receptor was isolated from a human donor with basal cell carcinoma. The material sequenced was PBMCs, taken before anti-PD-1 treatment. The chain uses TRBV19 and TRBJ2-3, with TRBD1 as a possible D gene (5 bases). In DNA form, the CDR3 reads TGTGCCAGTAGTATAGCGCAGGGCTGGGATACGCAGTATTTT. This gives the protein CASSIAQGWDTQYF.